The following is a TCR beta chain sequence with its context. Its specificity is unknown. The entry originates in a study of T cells in Graves' hyperthyroidism and ophthalmopathy. The study's findings and limits: Most thyroid clonotypes with frequency above 0.001 were detected in blood.

The CDR3 regions of TCR beta were amplified from RNA transcripts. First-round RT-PCR of the TCR CDR3 relied on the HTBI primer set. TCRdb reprocessed the multiplex PCR reads with MiXCR, giving one entry per CDR3 protein. Of 550,000 to 800,000 distinct CDR3 sequences listed, about 16% are singletons. Deletions cut 1 base from V and 0 bases from J, with 8 bases between. In germline, CDR1 is SGHTS, CDR2 YDEGEE. The CDR3 extends over 15 amino acids. The genes are TRBV5-8 and TRBJ2-4; no clear D gene. The sequence derives from a man younger than 35 with Graves' hyperthyroidism. Sequencing input: blood. The CDR3: CASSLPGEAKNIQYF. The CDR3 coding sequence is TGTGCCAGCAGCTTGCCAGGAGAAGCCAAAAACATTCAGTACTTC. The complete variable domain, with remaining parts taken from reference TRBV5-8 and TRBJ2-4, reads EAGVTQSPTHLIKTRGQQATLRCSPISGHTSVYWYQQALGLGLQFLLWYDEGEERNRGNFPPRFSGRQFPNYSSELNVNALELEDSALYLCASSLPGEAKNIQYFGAGTRLSVL.